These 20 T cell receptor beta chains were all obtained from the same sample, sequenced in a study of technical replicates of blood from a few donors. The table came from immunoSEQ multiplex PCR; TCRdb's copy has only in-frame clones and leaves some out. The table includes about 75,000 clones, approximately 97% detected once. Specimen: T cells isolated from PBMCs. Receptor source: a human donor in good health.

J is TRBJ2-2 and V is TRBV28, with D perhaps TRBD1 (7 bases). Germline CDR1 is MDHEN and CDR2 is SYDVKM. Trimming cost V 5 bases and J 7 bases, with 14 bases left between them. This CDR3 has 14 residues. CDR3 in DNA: TGTGCCAGCAGTGATAGGGGGCGGGGCGGGGAGCTGTTTTTT. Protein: CASSDRGRGGELFF.

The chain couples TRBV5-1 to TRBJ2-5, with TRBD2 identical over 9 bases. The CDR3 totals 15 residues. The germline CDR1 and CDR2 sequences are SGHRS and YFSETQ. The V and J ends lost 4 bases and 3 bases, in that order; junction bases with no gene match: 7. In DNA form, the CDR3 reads TGCGCCAGCAGCCGGGGCGGGGGGGCAGAAGAGACCCAGTACTTC. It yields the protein CASSRGGGAEETQYF.

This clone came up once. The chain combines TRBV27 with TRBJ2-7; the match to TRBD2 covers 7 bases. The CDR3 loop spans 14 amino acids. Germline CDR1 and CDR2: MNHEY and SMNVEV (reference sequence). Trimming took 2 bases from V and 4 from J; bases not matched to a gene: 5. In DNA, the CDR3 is TGTGCCAGCAGTTTAATGGGGGGGTGGTACGAGCAGTACTTC. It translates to CASSLMGGWYEQYF.

As DNA, the CDR3 is TGTGCCAGCAGCTCGACTCGTACAGGGGACGAGCAGTACTTC. Translating gives CASSSTRTGDEQYF. The chain carries TRBV5-4 and TRBJ2-7; 7 bases align to TRBD1. This CDR3 contains 14 residues. In germline, CDR1 is SGHNT, CDR2 YYREEE (reference sequence). Germline trimming cut 3 bases from V and 5 bases from J; bases unmatched to any gene: 8.

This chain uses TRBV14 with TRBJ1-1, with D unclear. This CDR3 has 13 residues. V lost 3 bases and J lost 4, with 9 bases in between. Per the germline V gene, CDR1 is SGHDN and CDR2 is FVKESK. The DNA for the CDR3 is TGTGCCAGCAGCCATAGACAAATCACTGAAGCTTTCTTT. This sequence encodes CASSHRQITEAFF.

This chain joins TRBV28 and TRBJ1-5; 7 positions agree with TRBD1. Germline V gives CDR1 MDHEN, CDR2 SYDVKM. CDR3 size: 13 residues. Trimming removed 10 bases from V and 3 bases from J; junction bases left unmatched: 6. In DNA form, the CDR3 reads TGTGCCATCAGGGGGGGATCCAATCAGCCCCAGCATTTT. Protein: CAIRGGSNQPQHF.

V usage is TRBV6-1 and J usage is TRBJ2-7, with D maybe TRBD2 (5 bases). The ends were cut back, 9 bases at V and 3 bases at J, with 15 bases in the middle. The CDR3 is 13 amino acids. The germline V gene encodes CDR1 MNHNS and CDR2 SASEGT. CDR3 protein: CASLVYEGYEQYF. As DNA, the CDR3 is TGTGCCAGTCTCGTCTACGAGGGCTACGAGCAGTACTTC.

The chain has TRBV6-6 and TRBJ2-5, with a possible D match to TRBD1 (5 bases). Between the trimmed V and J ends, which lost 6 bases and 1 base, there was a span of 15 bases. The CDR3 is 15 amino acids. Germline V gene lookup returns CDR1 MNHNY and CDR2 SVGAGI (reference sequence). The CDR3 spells CASSSPDSLQETQYF. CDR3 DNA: TGTGCCAGCAGCTCCCCTGACAGCCTCCAAGAGACCCAGTACTTC.

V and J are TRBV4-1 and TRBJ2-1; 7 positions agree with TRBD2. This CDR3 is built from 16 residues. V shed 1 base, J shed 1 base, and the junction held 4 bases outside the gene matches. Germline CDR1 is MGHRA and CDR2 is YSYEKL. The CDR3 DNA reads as TGCGCCAGCAGCCAAGGAGCGGGAATTTCCTACAATGAGCAGTTCTTC. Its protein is CASSQGAGISYNEQFF.

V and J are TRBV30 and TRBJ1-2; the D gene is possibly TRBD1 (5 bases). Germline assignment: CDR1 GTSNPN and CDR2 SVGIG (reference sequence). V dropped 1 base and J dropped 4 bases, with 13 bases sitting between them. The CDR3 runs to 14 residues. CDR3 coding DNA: TGTGCCTGGAGTGACCAGGGCGTCATCTATGGCTACACCTTC. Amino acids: CAWSDQGVIYGYTF. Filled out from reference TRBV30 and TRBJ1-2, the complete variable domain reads SQTIHQWPATLVQPVGSPLSLECTVEGTSNPNLYWYRQAAGRGLQLLFYSVGIGQISSEVPQNLSASRPQDRQFILSSKKLLLSDSGFYLCAWSDQGVIYGYTFGSGTRLTVV.

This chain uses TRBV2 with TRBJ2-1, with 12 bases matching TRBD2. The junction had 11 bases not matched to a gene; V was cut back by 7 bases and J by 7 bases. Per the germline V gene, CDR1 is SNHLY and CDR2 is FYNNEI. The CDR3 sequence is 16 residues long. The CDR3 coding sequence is TGTGCCAGCACCGGGACTAGCGGGTTCTCGGGGAATGAGCAGTTCTTC. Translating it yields CASTGTSGFSGNEQFF.

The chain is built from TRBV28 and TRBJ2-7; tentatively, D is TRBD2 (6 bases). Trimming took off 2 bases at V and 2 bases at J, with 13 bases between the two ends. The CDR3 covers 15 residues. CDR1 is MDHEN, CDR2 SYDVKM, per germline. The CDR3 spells CASSLAGPHTYEQYF. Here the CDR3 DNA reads TGTGCCAGCAGTTTAGCGGGACCTCATACCTACGAGCAGTACTTC.

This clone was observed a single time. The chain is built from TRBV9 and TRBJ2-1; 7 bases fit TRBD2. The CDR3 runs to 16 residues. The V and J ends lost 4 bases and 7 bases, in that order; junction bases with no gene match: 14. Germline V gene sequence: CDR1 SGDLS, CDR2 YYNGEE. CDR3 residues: CASSFQTAGLVNEQFF. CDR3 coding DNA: TGTGCCAGCAGCTTCCAAACAGCGGGATTGGTGAATGAGCAGTTCTTC.

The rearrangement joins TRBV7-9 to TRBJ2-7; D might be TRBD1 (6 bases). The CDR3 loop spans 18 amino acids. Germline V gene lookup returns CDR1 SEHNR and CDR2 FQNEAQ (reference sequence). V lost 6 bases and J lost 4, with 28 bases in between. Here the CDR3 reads CASRPPTLTGSRTYEQYF. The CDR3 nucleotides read TGTGCCAGCAGACCACCCACCCTCACAGGGTCAAGGACTTACGAGCAGTACTTC.

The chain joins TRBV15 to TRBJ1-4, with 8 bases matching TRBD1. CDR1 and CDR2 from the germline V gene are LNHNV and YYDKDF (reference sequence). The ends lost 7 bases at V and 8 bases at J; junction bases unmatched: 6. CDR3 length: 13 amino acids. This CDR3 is CATTRGTGEKLFF. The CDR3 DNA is TGTGCCACCACCCGAGGGACAGGAGAAAAACTGTTTTTT.

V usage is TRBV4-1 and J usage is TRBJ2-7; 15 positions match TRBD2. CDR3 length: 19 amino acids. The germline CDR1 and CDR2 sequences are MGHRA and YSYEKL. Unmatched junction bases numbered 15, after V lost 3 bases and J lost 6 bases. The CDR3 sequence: CASSHLGLAGGSLYGEQYF. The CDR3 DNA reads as TGCGCCAGCAGCCACTTGGGACTAGCGGGAGGCTCCCTCTACGGCGAGCAGTACTTC.

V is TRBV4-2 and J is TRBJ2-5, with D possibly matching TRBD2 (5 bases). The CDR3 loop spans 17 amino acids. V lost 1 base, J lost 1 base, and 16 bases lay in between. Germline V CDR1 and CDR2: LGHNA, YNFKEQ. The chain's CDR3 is CASSQVKAGGPQETQYF. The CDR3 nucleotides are TGTGCCAGCAGCCAAGTTAAGGCGGGCGGTCCCCAAGAGACCCAGTACTTC.

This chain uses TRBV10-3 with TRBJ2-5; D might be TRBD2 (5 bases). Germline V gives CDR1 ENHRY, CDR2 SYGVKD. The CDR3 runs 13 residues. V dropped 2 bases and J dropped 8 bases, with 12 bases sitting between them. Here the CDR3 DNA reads TGTGCCATCAGTGAGGAGGGTGGAGCAACCCAGTACTTC. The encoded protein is CAISEEGGATQYF.

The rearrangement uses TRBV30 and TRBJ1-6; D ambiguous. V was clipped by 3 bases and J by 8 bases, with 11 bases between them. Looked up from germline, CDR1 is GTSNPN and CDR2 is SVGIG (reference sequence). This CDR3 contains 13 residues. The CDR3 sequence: CAWRWTRDSPLHF. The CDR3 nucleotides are TGTGCCTGGAGATGGACGAGGGATTCACCCCTCCACTTT.

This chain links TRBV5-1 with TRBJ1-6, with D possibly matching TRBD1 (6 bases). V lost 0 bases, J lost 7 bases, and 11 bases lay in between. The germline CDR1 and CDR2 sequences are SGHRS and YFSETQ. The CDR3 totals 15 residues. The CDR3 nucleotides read TGCGCCAGCAGCTTGGCTACAGGGAGCAATTCACCCCTCCACTTT. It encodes CASSLATGSNSPLHF.